The source of this T cell receptor (beta chain) is a study of blood T cells in healthy people across ages. Study observations and caveats: Changes seen in expanded clonotypes were possibly confounded by donor CMV status left unknown.

Through a sample-barcoded 5' primer and a J-beta primer mix, a second PCR was run for about 6 to 11 cycles. Using its own MiXCR run on the 5' RACE reads, TCRdb lists one record per CDR3 protein. The sample holds about a million distinct CDR3 sequences; around two fifths are singletons and the top ten take about an eighth. The CDR3 length is 14 residues. Germline CDR1 and CDR2: SNHLY and FYNNEI. The V and J ends lost 7 bases and 10 bases respectively, with 17 bases between them. In the case of this clonotype: Its target is unknown.

Sequencing was performed on blood. This TCR was sampled from a man younger than 35 in good health. The chain combines TRBV2 with TRBJ1-6; weak D call: TRBD1 (5 bases). Here the CDR3 DNA reads TGTGCCAGCACCCCTCGGGGGGATGGATCACCCCTCCACTTT. It yields the protein CASTPRGDGSPLHF.